This is a list of T cell receptor beta chains from one sample in a study of blood T cells in healthy people across ages. TCRdb itself ran the 5' RACE reads through MiXCR, one entry per CDR3 protein. Of about 1.8 million distinct CDR3 sequences in the sample, around 48% were seen once. The specimen sequenced was blood. Receptors originate from a woman aged 40 to 50 in good health. Both conserved end residues are part of each CDR3. Fields, in order: J gene, V gene, CDR3 protein.

TRBJ2-5 | TRBV18 | CASSLGRGGEGETQYF
TRBJ2-1 | TRBV2 | CASSELVGADEQFF
TRBJ2-5 | TRBV29-1 | CSVDEGGTGYNEQYF
TRBJ2-1 | TRBV7-2 | CASSLYGSYNEQFF
TRBJ2-7 | TRBV9 | CASQRGLAGNYNEQYF
TRBJ1-4 | TRBV27 | CASSLLFRGSNEKLFF
TRBJ1-5 | TRBV27 | CASGDRGFQPQHF
TRBJ1-1 | TRBV11-2 | CASSTPDRGLHEAFF
TRBJ2-3 | TRBV10-1 | CASSESGRDTQYF
TRBJ1-2 | TRBV28 | CASSGAGKKLDGYTF
TRBJ2-3 | TRBV12-5 | CASNSGTGFSTDTQYF
TRBJ2-7 | TRBV5-1 | CASSLAPGDGIYEQYF
TRBJ2-7 | TRBV28 | CASSLCRDKRDYEQYF
TRBJ2-1 | TRBV6-2/TRBV6-3 | CASTGRGVNNEQFF
TRBJ1-5 | TRBV2 | CASSTDSRGQPQHF
TRBJ2-5 | TRBV10-3 | CASTKEGHAETQYF
TRBJ1-2 | TRBV11-2 | CASSLADRASDGYTF
TRBJ2-5 | TRBV7-2 | CASSHTGETQYF
TRBJ2-1 | TRBV20-1 | CSARDRFSNEQFF
TRBJ2-3 | TRBV7-2 | CASSYGVRGERTQYF
TRBJ2-7 | TRBV6-6 | CASRVGQGSSYEQYF
TRBJ2-5 | TRBV3-1 | CASSPLGTKIQETQYF
TRBJ1-6 | TRBV12-3/TRBV12-4 | CASSPRATGTGFDSPLHF
TRBJ2-3 | TRBV7-2 | CASSLEFGGTDTQYF
TRBJ1-2 | TRBV7-2 | CASSLDSGVTYGYTF
TRBJ2-5 | TRBV12-3/TRBV12-4 | CASSLATSGGAKTQYF
TRBJ2-1 | TRBV20-1 | CSAYGQEIWDEQFF
TRBJ2-3 | TRBV6-1 | CASSEAGGADTQYF
TRBJ2-1 | TRBV28 | CASSTGTFSNEQFF
TRBJ1-6 | TRBV5-1 | CASSEKGQGVNSPLHF
TRBJ2-7 | TRBV4-3 | CASSQALGIEQYF
TRBJ2-3 | TRBV6-2/TRBV6-3 | CASSYSPGTTGTQYF
TRBJ2-1 | TRBV20-1 | CSARDLASSGGSYNEQFF
TRBJ2-5 | TRBV6-5 | CASHPLWDETQYF
- | TRBV16 | CASSREQGNEQYF